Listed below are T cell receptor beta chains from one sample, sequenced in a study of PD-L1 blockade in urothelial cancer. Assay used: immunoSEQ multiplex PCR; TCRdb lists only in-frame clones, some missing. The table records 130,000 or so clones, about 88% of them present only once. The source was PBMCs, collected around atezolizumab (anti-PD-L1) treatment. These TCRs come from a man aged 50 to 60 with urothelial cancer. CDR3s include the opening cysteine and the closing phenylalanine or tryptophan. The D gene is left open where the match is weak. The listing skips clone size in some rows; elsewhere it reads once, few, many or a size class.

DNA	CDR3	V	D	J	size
TGTGCCAGCAGCTTTTTCGGCAGGGGGCAGACTGAAGCTTTCTTT	CASSFFGRGQTEAFF	TRBV13	TRBD1	TRBJ1-1	-
TGTGCCAGTAGTATCCGGGTAGACAGCAATCAGCCCCAGCATTTT	CASSIRVDSNQPQHF	TRBV19	-	TRBJ1-5	-
TGTGCCAGCAGTGGACTAGCGGGAGCGCCCGGACATACGCAGTATTTT	CASSGLAGAPGHTQYF	TRBV28	TRBD2	TRBJ2-3	-
TGTGCCAGCAGCCTAGTGGGACAGGGGGATTCACCCCTCCACTTT	CASSLVGQGDSPLHF	TRBV11-2	TRBD1	TRBJ1-6	few
TGTGCCAGCAGCTTAAGTCCCGGACTAGCGGGCACCACAGATACGCAGTATTTT	CASSLSPGLAGTTDTQYF	TRBV7-2	TRBD2	TRBJ2-3	-
TGTGCCTGGAGCAGGGGGAGTAACATTCAGTACTTC	CAWSRGSNIQYF	TRBV30	TRBD1	TRBJ2-4	-
TGTGCCAGCAGTTTATTTTCGGGGGGGGGCTATGGCTACACCTTC	CASSLFSGGGYGYTF	TRBV27	-	TRBJ1-2	-
TGTGCCAGCAGGACAGACCGCTCCTACAATGAGCAGTTCTTC	CASRTDRSYNEQFF	TRBV2	-	TRBJ2-1	few
TGTGCCAGCAGCTTAGGCAGAGGGCCGTATGGCTACACCTTC	CASSLGRGPYGYTF	TRBV7-9	-	TRBJ1-2	-
TGCGCCAGCAGCTCGACCGGGACTAGCGGCCAACCGTACTTC	CASSSTGTSGQPYF	TRBV4-1	TRBD2	TRBJ2-7	-
TGTGCCAGCAGCTCTCTAGCGGGAGTTCCCGATACGCAGTATTTT	CASSSLAGVPDTQYF	TRBV11-2	TRBD2	TRBJ2-3	-
TGCGCCAGCAGCCAAGATTCCGGGACTAGCGGGAGTTTGTCAGATACGCAGTATTTT	CASSQDSGTSGSLSDTQYF	TRBV4-1	TRBD2	TRBJ2-3	-
TGTGCCATGGGGGCAGGGGGATTATACGAGCAGTACTTC	CAMGAGGLYEQYF	TRBV2	TRBD1	TRBJ2-7	-
TGTGCCTGGACCCGTGGACAGGGCTGGACTGAAGCTTTCTTT	CAWTRGQGWTEAFF	TRBV30	TRBD1	TRBJ1-1	-
TGTGCCAGCAGCCTAAAGTCGGAGAACGGAGGGTTCTTGGACGAGCAGTACTTC	CASSLKSENGGFLDEQYF	TRBV21-1	-	TRBJ2-7	-
TGTGCCAGCAGCGTAGGGACAGGGCTTAATGAAAAACTGTTTTTT	CASSVGTGLNEKLFF	TRBV9	TRBD1	TRBJ1-4	few
TGTGCCAGCACCCTTGGCGGGGGCCACACTGAAGCTTTCTTT	CASTLGGGHTEAFF	TRBV28	-	TRBJ1-1	-
TGTGCCAGCAGCTTTCTAATACGGTCAGGGTCAACTAATGAAAAACTGTTTTTT	CASSFLIRSGSTNEKLFF	TRBV7-9	-	TRBJ1-4	-
TGTGCCAGCACCCCGGGAAGGTATCTAGAGACCCAGTACTTC	CASTPGRYLETQYF	TRBV13	-	TRBJ2-5	once
TGTGCCAGCAGCTTAGGTAGGGGGAACACTGAAGCTTTCTTT	CASSLGRGNTEAFF	TRBV11-3	-	TRBJ1-1	once
TGTGCCAGCTCACCACCGACTAGCGGGAGCAATTGGGGTGTCAATGAGCAGTTCTTC	CASSPPTSGSNWGVNEQFF	TRBV18	TRBD2	TRBJ2-1	-
TGTGCCATCAGTGAGGGAGGTCTAGCGGGAGACGAGCAGTACTTC	CAISEGGLAGDEQYF	TRBV10-3	TRBD2	TRBJ2-7	-
TGTGCCAGCAGTCTGGCTATTTTCTGGGCTACGAACACTGAAGCTTTCTTT	CASSLAIFWATNTEAFF	TRBV6-4	-	TRBJ1-1	-
TGTGCCAGCAGTTTAGAGGGTGAAAAACTGTTTTTT	CASSLEGEKLFF	TRBV27	-	TRBJ1-4	-
TGTGCCTGCGGAGGAACCCACGAGCAGTACTTC	CACGGTHEQYF	TRBV28	-	TRBJ2-7	-
TGTGCCAGCAGACAGGGGACCTACGAGCAGTACTTC	CASRQGTYEQYF	TRBV28	TRBD1	TRBJ2-7	-
TGTGCCAGCAGGGGACTAGCGGGAGGGCCCTACAATGAGCAGTTCTTC	CASRGLAGGPYNEQFF	TRBV27	TRBD2	TRBJ2-1	-
TGTGCCAGCAGCATAGCGGGAGGTAACACAGATACGCAGTATTTT	CASSIAGGNTDTQYF	TRBV7-3	TRBD2	TRBJ2-3	-
TGTGCCAGCTCGCGGGACGAAGCCGGGGAGCTGTTTTTT	CASSRDEAGELFF	TRBV18	-	TRBJ2-2	few
TGTGCCAGTAGTTACGGGGACATGGACACTGAAGCTTTCTTT	CASSYGDMDTEAFF	TRBV19	-	TRBJ1-1	-